The clone carrying this T cell receptor beta chain was observed many times. V was trimmed by 10 bases and J by 0 bases, leaving 10 bases between them. The CDR3 is made up of 13 amino acids. Stable disease denoted Graves' hyperthyroidism without ophthalmopathy progression within 18 months. For the diagnoses, clinical symptoms, serum thyroxine and TRAb, thyroid ultrasound and orbital computed tomography were used. The PBMCs studied were ones that came from 8.5 to 10 ml fresh peripheral blood. The data were obtained in a study of T cells in Graves' hyperthyroidism and ophthalmopathy. RNA transcripts yielded amplified TCR beta CDR3 regions. TCR CDR3 regions were first amplified by RT-PCR with HTBI primers. A single record per CDR3 protein comes from TCRdb applying MiXCR to the multiplex PCR reads. The sample contains hundreds of thousands of distinct CDR3 sequences, less than 15% of which appear only once.

The chain uses TRBV12-3 or TRBV12-4 and TRBJ2-1, with D possibly TRBD2 on 6 matching bases. Input material: blood. The receptor was isolated from a woman between 18 and 29 years old with Graves' hyperthyroidism. CDR3 amino acids: CATTGGSYNEQFF. In nucleotides, the CDR3 is TGTGCCACCACCGGGGGCTCCTACAATGAGCAGTTCTTC.